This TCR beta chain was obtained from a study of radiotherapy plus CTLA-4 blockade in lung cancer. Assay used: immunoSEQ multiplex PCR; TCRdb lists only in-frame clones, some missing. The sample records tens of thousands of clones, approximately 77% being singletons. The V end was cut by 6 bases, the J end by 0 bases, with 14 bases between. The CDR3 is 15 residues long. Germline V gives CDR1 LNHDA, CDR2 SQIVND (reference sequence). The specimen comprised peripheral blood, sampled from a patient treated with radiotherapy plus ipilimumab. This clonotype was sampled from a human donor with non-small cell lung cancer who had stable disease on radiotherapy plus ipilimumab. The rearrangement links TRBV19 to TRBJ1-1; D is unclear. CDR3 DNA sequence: TGTGCCAGTAGACCCCCCCGACACATGAACACTGAAGCTTTCTTT. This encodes CASRPPRHMNTEAFF.